What follows are 20 T cell receptor beta chains derived from one specimen sequenced in a study of T cells in Graves' hyperthyroidism and ophthalmopathy. Amplified regions were TCR beta CDR3 sequences from RNA transcripts. The TCR CDR3 first-round RT-PCR relied on the HTBI primer set. From the multiplex PCR reads, TCRdb called clonotypes with MiXCR, one entry per CDR3 protein. The sample contains about 350,000 distinct CDR3 sequences, 17% of which appear only once. What was sequenced was blood. The receptors derive from a woman in her twenties or thirties with Graves' hyperthyroidism that later progressed to Graves' ophthalmopathy.

This clonotype came up many times. V and J are TRBV19 and TRBJ2-1, with D maybe TRBD1 (5 bases). The CDR3 is 13 residues long. The V gene's germline CDR1 is LNHDA and CDR2 SQIVND (reference sequence). Trimming left V 0 bases short and J 7 bases short, with 7 bases between. The CDR3 nucleotides are TGTGCCAGTAGTATAGACAGGGTGAATGAGCAGTTCTTC. Translating it yields CASSIDRVNEQFF.

The sample holds a few counts of this clonotype. The rearrangement joins TRBV28 to TRBJ2-3; possibly TRBD2 for D (7 bases). The CDR3 totals 18 residues. From germline, CDR1 is MDHEN and CDR2 SYDVKM. Trimming left V 4 bases short and J 6 bases short, with 26 bases between. The CDR3 loop is CASSSQSGRGPGSDTQYF. CDR3 sequence (DNA): TGTGCCAGCAGTTCCCAATCAGGGCGGGGGCCGGGCAGCGATACGCAGTATTTT.

This clonotype was picked up many times. J is TRBJ2-7 and V is TRBV6-1; tentative D call: TRBD2 (6 bases). This CDR3 contains 15 residues. CDR1 and CDR2 from the germline V gene are MNHNS and SASEGT. V dropped 3 bases and J dropped 2 bases, with 14 bases sitting between them. The CDR3: CASSDMGGATYEQYF. The CDR3 DNA reads TGTGCCAGCAGTGACATGGGGGGAGCTACCTACGAGCAGTACTTC.

This clonotype came up many times. This chain uses TRBV18 with TRBJ1-1, with 12 positions matching TRBD1. Germline lookup yields CDR1 KGHSH and CDR2 LQKENI. The CDR3 is made up of 17 amino acids. Losses at the gene ends were 5 bases for V and 3 bases for J; bases not matched to a gene: 10. CDR3: CASSRSGTGGADTEAFF. The DNA for the CDR3 is TGTGCCAGCTCAAGATCCGGGACAGGGGGCGCGGACACTGAAGCTTTCTTT.

This clonotype was observed many times. The rearrangement links TRBV2 to TRBJ2-1, with 11 positions matching TRBD2. The ends lost 1 base at V and 15 bases at J; junction bases unmatched: 17. Per the germline V gene, CDR1 is SNHLY and CDR2 is FYNNEI. The CDR3 sequence is 17 residues long. The CDR3 here is CASSEGRSSGGLMRWFF. The CDR3 nucleotides read TGTGCCAGCAGTGAAGGGAGATCTAGCGGGGGGTTGATGAGGTGGTTCTTC.

This clonotype was found many times. This sequence joins TRBV5-1 and TRBJ2-1; 7 bases line up with TRBD2. The V gene's germline CDR1 is SGHRS and CDR2 YFSETQ. The V gene end was trimmed by 7 bases and the J gene end by 4 bases; junction bases not matched to a gene: 8. The CDR3 covers 14 residues. CDR3 amino acids: CASRPPGRYNEQFF. The CDR3 DNA follows: TGCGCCAGCCGCCCGCCCGGGAGGTACAATGAGCAGTTCTTC.

This clonotype was counted at least ten times. J is TRBJ2-1 and V is TRBV27, with D unresolved. Trimming shortened V by 2 bases and J by 1 base, and 9 bases separated the two germline ends. Per germline, CDR1 MNHEY and CDR2 SMNVEV (reference sequence). The CDR3 contains 15 residues. The CDR3 DNA follows: TGTGCCAGCAGTTTAGGCCAATTATCCTACAATGAGCAGTTCTTC. Its translation is CASSLGQLSYNEQFF.

This clonotype was detected ten times or more. Compared with germline, one end of the junction differs, possibly owing to a read error. The V call is TRBV11-2, the J call TRBJ2-2; D may correspond to TRBD1 or TRBD2 (5 bases each). The CDR3 runs to 14 residues. Looked up from germline, CDR1 is SGHAT and CDR2 is FQNNGV. CDR3 DNA sequence: TGTGCCAGCAGCTTACAGGGATTAGACACCGGGGAGCTTTTT. Translating it yields CASSLQGLDTGELF.

The sample holds a few counts of this clonotype. This rearrangement joins TRBV5-5 to TRBJ1-2; TRBD1 is a possible D gene (6 bases). V was cut by 1 base and J by 0 bases, with 10 bases left in between. The CDR3 runs 15 residues. Germline CDR1 and CDR2: SGHKS and YYEKEE (reference sequence). The CDR3 loop is CASSLSQGTNYGYTF. For the CDR3, the DNA is TGTGCCAGCAGCTTGAGTCAGGGGACTAACTATGGCTACACCTTC.

This clonotype was recorded many times. The V gene is TRBV2, the J gene TRBJ2-1; D is possibly TRBD1 (6 bases). The CDR3 consists of 15 residues. V lost 2 bases and J 1 base, leaving 9 bases between the germline ends. Germline V gives CDR1 SNHLY, CDR2 FYNNEI. CDR3 sequence (DNA): TGTGCCAGCAGTGAACGAAGGGGGTCCTACAATGAGCAGTTCTTC. This sequence encodes CASSERRGSYNEQFF.

There are a few counts of this clonotype. The chain has TRBV6-2 or TRBV6-3 and TRBJ2-1, with 11 bases aligning to TRBD2. Trimming cost V 3 bases and J 7 bases; bases outside gene matches: 11. The CDR3 runs 17 residues. The germline gives CDR1 MNHEY, CDR2 SVGEGT. CDR3 in DNA: TGTGCCAGCAGTTATTTTTTAGTAGCGGGGGGGTTAAATGAGCAGTTCTTC. This codes for CASSYFLVAGGLNEQFF.

This clonotype was counted ten times or more. The gene calls are TRBV27 and TRBJ2-1; no reliable D call. Deletions cut 3 bases from V and 2 bases from J, with 14 bases between. This CDR3 is 16 amino acids long. Germline lookup yields CDR1 MNHEY and CDR2 SMNVEV (reference sequence). CDR3: CASSLIAAVTYNEQFF. CDR3 bases: TGTGCCAGCAGTTTGATCGCTGCGGTAACCTACAATGAGCAGTTCTTC.

This clonotype was counted many times. This chain links TRBV10-3 with TRBJ2-4; TRBD1 matches at 8 bases. The CDR3 is 15 residues long. Germline loops: CDR1 ENHRY, CDR2 SYGVKD. With 4 bases clipped from V and 5 bases from J, the junction kept 7 bases outside the gene matches. CDR3 bases: TGTGCCATCAGTGTAGGGGCAGGGGGCGAAAACATTCAGTACTTC. It encodes CAISVGAGGENIQYF.

Notes on this clonotype: This could be a read error, since a much larger clone is one nucleotide away. The chain links TRBV15 to TRBJ2-5; 7 positions match TRBD2. Losses at the gene ends were 4 bases for V and 5 bases for J; bases not matched to a gene: 7. The germline V gene encodes CDR1 LNHNV and CDR2 YYDKDF (reference sequence). This CDR3 is built from 14 residues. The DNA of the CDR3 is TGTGCCACCAGCATCGGGCGGGAGTTGGAGACCCAGTACTTC. Protein product: CATSIGRELETQYF. The full variable domain, in which reference TRBV15 and TRBJ2-5 provide the parts outside the CDR3, is DAMVIQNPRYQVTQFGKPVTLSCSQTLNHNVMYWYQQKSSQAPKLLFHYYDKDFNNEADTPDNFQSRRPNTSFCFLDIRSPGLGDTAMYLCATSIGRELETQYFGPGTRLLVL.

In its sample, this clonotype was seen many times. The chain's CDR3 is CASSPIDQETQYF. The CDR3 coding sequence is TGTGCCAGCAGTCCGATCGACCAAGAGACCCAGTACTTC. The chain uses TRBV27 and TRBJ2-5; D gene ambiguous. V was trimmed by 5 bases and J by 0 bases, leaving 7 bases between them. The CDR3 length is 13 residues. CDR1 is MNHEY, CDR2 SMNVEV, per germline (reference sequence).

This clonotype was found many times. The V call is TRBV7-2, the J call TRBJ2-7, with D perhaps TRBD1 (5 bases). Trimming shortened V by 1 base and J by 1 base, and 17 bases separated the two germline ends. CDR3 length: 17 residues. CDR1 is SGHTA, CDR2 FQGNSA, per germline. CDR3: CASSLDPRARRSYEQYF. The CDR3 DNA reads as TGTGCCAGCAGCTTAGACCCCAGGGCAAGACGATCCTACGAGCAGTACTTC.

This clonotype was counted at least ten times. V gene TRBV2 combines with J gene TRBJ1-2, with D possibly TRBD1 on 6 matching bases. Trimming cost V 6 bases and J 1 base, with 12 bases left between them. The CDR3 extends over 14 amino acids. Per the germline V gene, CDR1 is SNHLY and CDR2 is FYNNEI. In DNA, the CDR3 is TGTGCCAGCAGCGAGGACAGCGTTAACTATGGCTACACCTTC. Amino acids: CASSEDSVNYGYTF.

The chain has TRBV20-1 and TRBJ2-3; the D is unclear. V lost 3 bases and J 0 bases, leaving 16 bases between the germline ends. The CDR3 has 16 amino acids. Germline V CDR1 and CDR2: DFQATT, SNEGSKA (reference sequence). This CDR3 is CSASPQKIESTDTQYF. Here the CDR3 DNA reads TGCAGTGCTAGCCCGCAAAAGATAGAGAGCACAGATACGCAGTATTTT.

V and J are TRBV27 and TRBJ1-1; 9 positions match TRBD1. Germline CDR1 and CDR2: MNHEY and SMNVEV (reference sequence). The CDR3 sequence is 18 residues long. V gave up 6 bases and J gave up 1 base; unmatched junction bases: 15. The CDR3 nucleotides are TGTGCCAGCAGGCCAGTACCGGGACAGGGACCGACGAACACTGAAGCTTTCTTT. It specifies CASRPVPGQGPTNTEAFF.

This clonotype was counted only a few times. The rearrangement links TRBV14 to TRBJ2-7; D not resolved. V was clipped by 2 bases and J by 3 bases, with 8 bases between them. The germline V gene encodes CDR1 SGHDN and CDR2 FVKESK. The CDR3 extends over 13 amino acids. CDR3 sequence reads: CASSQRGRYEQYF. The CDR3 nucleotides read TGTGCCAGCAGCCAACGAGGTCGCTACGAGCAGTACTTC.